Below, 6 T cell receptor beta chains from the same sample are listed, as sequenced in a study of shared clonotypes between healthy human individuals. This table comes from immunoSEQ multiplex PCR, and its TCRdb copy is limited to in-frame clones, with some not included. The data show fewer than 1.6 million clones, 97% to 99% seen once. Input material: naive CD4+ T cells sorted from blood. Sample subset: CD45RA+ positively selected. The receptor source for this set is a man aged 30-40 years in good health.

The chain links TRBV2 to TRBJ2-1; 10 nucleotides match TRBD2. The CDR3 has 23 residues. J lost 4 bases, V lost 3 bases, and 27 bases had no gene match. Germline lookup yields CDR1 SNHLY and CDR2 FYNNEI. The CDR3 loop reads CASSDPTPRPGTEREGPYNEQFF. The CDR3 coding sequence is TGTGCCAGCAGTGACCCTACACCACGTCCCGGGACAGAGCGGGAGGGCCCGTACAATGAGCAGTTCTTC.

This clone has only one observation. The CDR3, as DNA: TGTGCCAGTAGTGGTACCGGGACAGGGGGGTACGAGCAGTACTTC. Amino acid sequence: CASSGTGTGGYEQYF. The genes are TRBV19 and TRBJ2-7, with 11 bases aligning to TRBD1. Germline-derived CDR1 and CDR2 are LNHDA and SQIVND (reference sequence). This CDR3 is 15 amino acids long. J was trimmed by 4 bases and V by 5 bases; bases with no gene match: 7.

The chain carries TRBV15 and TRBJ2-5, with 8 bases identical to TRBD1. The CDR3 is 14 amino acids. Germline CDR1 and CDR2: LNHNV and YYDKDF (reference sequence). J gave up 2 bases and V 5 bases, and 4 bases lay outside the gene matches. The CDR3 sequence is CATSDTGGQETQYF. CDR3 coding DNA: TGTGCCACCAGCGATACAGGGGGTCAAGAGACCCAGTACTTC.

The V gene is TRBV9, the J gene TRBJ2-7; TRBD2 agrees at 7 bases. The V and J ends lost 3 bases and 5 bases, in that order; junction bases with no gene match: 14. CDR1 SGDLS and CDR2 YYNGEE come from the germline V gene. The CDR3 contains 16 residues. CDR3 DNA sequence: TGTGCCAGCAGCGGAGGGCTAGCGGTCCCGAACCACGAGCAGTACTTC. This gives the protein CASSGGLAVPNHEQYF. The full variable domain, completed using reference TRBV9 and TRBJ2-7, is DSGVTQTPKHLITATGQRVTLRCSPRSGDLSVYWYQQSLDQGLQFLIQYYNGEERAKGNILERFSAQQFPDLHSELNLSSLELGDSALYFCASSGGLAVPNHEQYFGPGTRLTVT.

The gene calls are TRBV12-5 and TRBJ1-5; D gene uncertain. CDR1 LGHNT and CDR2 FRNRAP come from the germline V gene. Trimming removed 0 bases at V and 3 bases at J, with 9 bases between. There are 15 residues in the CDR3. Here the CDR3 DNA reads TGTGCTAGTGGTTTGGTATTGTGGGCCAATCAGCCCCAGCATTTT. Protein sequence: CASGLVLWANQPQHF.

The gene calls are TRBV4-3 and TRBJ2-2; maybe TRBD1 (5 bases). This CDR3 contains 17 residues. Between the trimmed V and J ends, which lost 3 bases and 5 bases, there was a span of 19 bases. Germline CDR1 is LGHNA and CDR2 is YSLEER. This CDR3 is CASSHPRGTGGTGELFF. The DNA of the CDR3 is TGCGCCAGCAGCCACCCAAGGGGCACGGGTGGGACCGGGGAGCTGTTTTTT.